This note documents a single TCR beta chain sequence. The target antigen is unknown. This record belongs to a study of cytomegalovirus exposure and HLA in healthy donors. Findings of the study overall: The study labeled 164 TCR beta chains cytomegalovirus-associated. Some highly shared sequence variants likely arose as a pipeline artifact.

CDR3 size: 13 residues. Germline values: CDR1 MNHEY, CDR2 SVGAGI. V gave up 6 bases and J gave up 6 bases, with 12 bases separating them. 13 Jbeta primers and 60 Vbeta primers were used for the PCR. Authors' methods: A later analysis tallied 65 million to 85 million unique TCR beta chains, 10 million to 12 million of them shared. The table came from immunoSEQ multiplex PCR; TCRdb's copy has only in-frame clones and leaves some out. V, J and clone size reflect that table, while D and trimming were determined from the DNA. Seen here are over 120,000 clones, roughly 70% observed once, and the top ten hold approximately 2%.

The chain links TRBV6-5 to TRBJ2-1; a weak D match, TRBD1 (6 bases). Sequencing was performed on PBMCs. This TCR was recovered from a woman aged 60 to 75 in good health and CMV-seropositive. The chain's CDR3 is CASSPGQLNEQFF. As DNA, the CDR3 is TGTGCCAGCAGCCCCGGACAGCTCAATGAGCAGTTCTTC.